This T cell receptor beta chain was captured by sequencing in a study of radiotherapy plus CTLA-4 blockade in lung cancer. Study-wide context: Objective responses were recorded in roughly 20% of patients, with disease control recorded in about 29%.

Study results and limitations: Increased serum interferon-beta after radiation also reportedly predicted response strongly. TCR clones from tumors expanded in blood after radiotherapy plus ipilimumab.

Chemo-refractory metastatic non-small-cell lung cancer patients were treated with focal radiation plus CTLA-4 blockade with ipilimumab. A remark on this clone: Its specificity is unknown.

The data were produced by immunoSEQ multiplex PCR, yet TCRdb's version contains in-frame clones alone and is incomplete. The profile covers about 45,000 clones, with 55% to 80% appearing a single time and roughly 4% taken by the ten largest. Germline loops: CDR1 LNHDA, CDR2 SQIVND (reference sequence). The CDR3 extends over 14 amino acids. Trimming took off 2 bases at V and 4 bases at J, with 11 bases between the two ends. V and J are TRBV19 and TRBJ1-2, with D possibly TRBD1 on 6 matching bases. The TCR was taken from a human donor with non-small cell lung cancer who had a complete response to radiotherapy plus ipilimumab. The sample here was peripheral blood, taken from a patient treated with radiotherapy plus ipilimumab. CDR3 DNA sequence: TGTGCCAGTAGTATACAGGGGTTTGGCTATGGCTACACCTTC. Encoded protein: CASSIQGFGYGYTF.